The entry below gives a single TCR beta chain sequence along with its context. Its cognate antigen is unknown. Primers: 60 Vbeta forward and 13 Jbeta reverse. Here immunoSEQ multiplex PCR was the method, and the copy in TCRdb shows in-frame clones only, minus some. The sample has around 200,000 clones, and its top ten clones hold 0.9% to 1.4%. As for the donors, each was a healthy bone marrow donor. Whereas donors were nominally healthy upon sampling, unrecorded immune exposures were probable. The CDR3 loop spans 15 amino acids. Germline values: CDR1 SGDLS, CDR2 YYNGEE. V dropped 2 bases and J dropped 10; count of bases not matched to a gene: 8. The sample comes from a study of cytomegalovirus exposure and HLA in healthy donors. Study-wide background: Most genotyped donors, over 70% of about 400, had Caucasian-associated genetic ancestry. Study-level points and caveats: Specificity for CMV antigens was confirmed in vitro for three of the CMV-associated chains.

The rearrangement links TRBV9 to TRBJ2-1, with 11 bases aligning to TRBD2. This receptor was obtained from a girl under 10 years old in good health and CMV-seropositive. Sequencing was carried out using PBMCs. CDR3 nucleotide sequence: TGTGCCAGCAGCGTCGGGACTAGCGGTATCGGGGAGCAGTTCTTC. Translated, it gives CASSVGTSGIGEQFF.